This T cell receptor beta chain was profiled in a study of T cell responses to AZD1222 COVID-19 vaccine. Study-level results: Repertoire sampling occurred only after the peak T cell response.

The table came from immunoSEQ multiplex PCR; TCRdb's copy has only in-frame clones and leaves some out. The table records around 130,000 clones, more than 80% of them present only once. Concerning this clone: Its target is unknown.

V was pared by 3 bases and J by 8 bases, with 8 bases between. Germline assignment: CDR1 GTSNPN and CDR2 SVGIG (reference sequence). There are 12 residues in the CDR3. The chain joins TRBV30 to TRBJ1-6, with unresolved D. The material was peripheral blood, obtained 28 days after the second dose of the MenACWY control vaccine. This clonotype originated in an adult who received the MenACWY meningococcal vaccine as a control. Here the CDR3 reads CAWRDWDSPLHF. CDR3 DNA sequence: TGTGCCTGGAGGGACTGGGATTCACCCCTCCACTTT.